Presented here are 12 T cell receptor beta chains from one specimen sequenced in a study of cytomegalovirus exposure and HLA in healthy donors. The PCR had 60 Vbeta and 13 Jbeta primers. The assay was immunoSEQ multiplex PCR, and TCRdb's table has in-frame clones only and misses some. The sample yields 150,000 to 200,000 clones, around 83% seen once. The source material was PBMCs. These TCRs come from a woman aged 40 to 50 in good health and CMV-seronegative.

The rearrangement joins TRBV29-1 to TRBJ2-2; 10 nucleotides match TRBD2. Looked up from germline, CDR1 is SQVTM and CDR2 is ANQGSEA. The CDR3 has 14 amino acids. Losses at the gene ends were 2 bases for V and 7 bases for J; bases not matched to a gene: 4. The CDR3 coding sequence is TGCAGCGTTGAAAGACTAGCGGGCGACGGGGAGCTGTTTTTT. Translation: CSVERLAGDGELFF.

The genes are TRBV5-3 and TRBJ2-1, with 8 positions matching TRBD2. TRBV5-3 is sorted into the ORF group, with uncertain function. V shed 4 bases, J shed 1 base, and the junction held 4 bases outside the gene matches. This CDR3 comprises 15 residues. CDR3 loop: CARSGTSGSYNEQFF. The CDR3 bases are TGTGCCAGAAGCGGAACTAGCGGTTCCTACAATGAGCAGTTCTTC.

The V and J genes are TRBV7-8 and TRBJ2-7; 8 bases agree with TRBD2. Germline lookup yields CDR1 SGHVS and CDR2 FQNEAQ. With 5 bases clipped from V and 5 bases from J, the junction kept 5 bases outside the gene matches. This CDR3 comprises 13 residues. The CDR3 loop reads CASSDLLADEQYV. The DNA for the CDR3 is TGTGCCAGCAGCGACCTACTAGCGGACGAGCAGTACGTC.

The CDR3 protein is CASSPGQGHGREQYF. The CDR3 region has the DNA TGTGCCAGCTCACCTGGGCAGGGCCACGGACGCGAGCAGTACTTC. The chain has TRBV18 and TRBJ2-7; maybe TRBD1 (5 bases). Trimming removed 3 bases at V and 6 bases at J, with 18 bases between. The CDR3 totals 15 residues. Germline V gene data show CDR1 as KGHSH and CDR2 as LQKENI.

The chain carries TRBV5-1 and TRBJ1-2; D call uncertain. Germline values: CDR1 SGHRS, CDR2 YFSETQ. This CDR3 has 15 amino acids. The ends were cut back, 0 bases at V and 7 bases at J, with 16 bases in the middle. CDR3 in DNA: TGCGCCAGCAGCTTGGGGCCCCAGGAGGGTCGTGGCTACACCTTC. This codes for CASSLGPQEGRGYTF.

Here the CDR3 reads CATSTDRGNYGYTF. The CDR3 region has the DNA TGTGCCACCAGCACCGACAGGGGTAACTATGGCTACACCTTC. The chain employs TRBV15 and TRBJ1-2, with 8 bases aligning to TRBD1. Germline assignment: CDR1 LNHNV and CDR2 YYDKDF (reference sequence). The CDR3 is 14 residues long. V lost 4 bases and J lost 1; bases outside the gene matches: 2. Together with reference TRBV15 and TRBJ1-2, the CDR3 gives the full variable domain: DAMVIQNPRYQVTQFGKPVTLSCSQTLNHNVMYWYQQKSSQAPKLLFHYYDKDFNNEADTPDNFQSRRPNTSFCFLDIRSPGLGDTAMYLCATSTDRGNYGYTFGSGTRLTVV.

The chain is built from TRBV5-1 and TRBJ2-5; D perhaps matches TRBD2 (5 bases). Germline V gene sequence: CDR1 SGHRS, CDR2 YFSETQ. The CDR3 is 12 amino acids. The V end lost 6 bases, the J end lost 3 bases, and 9 bases lay between the germline ends. CDR3 nucleotides: TGCGCCAGCATGGACTGGAAAGAGACCCAGTACTTC. Amino acid sequence: CASMDWKETQYF.

This chain links TRBV28 with TRBJ2-7; 9 bases map to TRBD2. The CDR3 spans 14 residues. The ends lost 5 bases at V and 2 bases at J; junction bases unmatched: 4. The germline CDR1 and CDR2 sequences are MDHEN and SYDVKM. CDR3 in amino acids: CASSSSGRTYEQYV. CDR3 bases: TGTGCCAGCAGTAGTAGCGGGAGAACCTACGAGCAGTACGTC.

The rearrangement links TRBV18 to TRBJ2-1, with a weak D call TRBD2 (6 bases). Germline V gives CDR1 KGHSH, CDR2 LQKENI. The CDR3 extends over 16 amino acids. Trimming took 0 bases from V and 6 from J, leaving 15 bases between them. The CDR3 DNA is TGTGCCAGCTCACCACCCGACTGGACTAACTTCAATGAGCAGTTCTTC. Protein product: CASSPPDWTNFNEQFF.

The chain is built from TRBV9 and TRBJ2-1, with D tentatively TRBD2 (5 bases). The CDR3 loop spans 15 amino acids. V was clipped by 3 bases and J by 0 bases, with 10 bases between them. Germline CDR1 reads SGDLS; CDR2 reads YYNGEE. CDR3 DNA: TGTGCCAGCAGCGCGACGGAGGCCTCCTACAATGAGCAGTTCTTC. Its translation: CASSATEASYNEQFF.

The chain employs TRBV6-1 and TRBJ2-7, with D tentatively TRBD2 (5 bases). CDR1 MNHNS and CDR2 SASEGT come from the germline V gene. V lost 1 base to trimming and J lost 6 bases, with 10 bases between them. The CDR3 runs to 13 residues. CDR3 DNA: TGTGCCAGCAGTGAAGGTCGGAGGATCGAGCAGTACGTC. Its protein product is CASSEGRRIEQYV.

This clone turned up a few times. The chain carries TRBV4-3 and TRBJ2-1, with TRBD1 identical over 9 bases. This CDR3 region has 16 residues. V shed 0 bases and J 0 bases; nucleotides not matched to a gene: 0. CDR1 is LGHNA, CDR2 YSLEER, per germline. The CDR3 coding sequence is TGCGCCAGCAGCCAAGAGACAGGGGGCTCCTACAATGAGCAGTTCTTC. It translates to CASSQETGGSYNEQFF.